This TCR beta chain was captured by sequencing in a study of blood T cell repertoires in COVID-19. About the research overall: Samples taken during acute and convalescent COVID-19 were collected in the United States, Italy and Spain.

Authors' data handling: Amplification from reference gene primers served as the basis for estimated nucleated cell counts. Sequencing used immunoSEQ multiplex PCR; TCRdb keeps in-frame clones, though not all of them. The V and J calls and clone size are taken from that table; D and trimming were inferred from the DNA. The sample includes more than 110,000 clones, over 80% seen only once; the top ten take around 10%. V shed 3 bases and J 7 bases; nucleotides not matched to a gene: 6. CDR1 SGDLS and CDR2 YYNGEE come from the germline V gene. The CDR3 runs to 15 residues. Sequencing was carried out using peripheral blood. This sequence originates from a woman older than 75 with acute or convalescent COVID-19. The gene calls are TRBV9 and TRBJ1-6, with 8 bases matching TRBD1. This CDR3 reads CASSAGTGLNSPLHF. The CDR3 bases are TGTGCCAGCAGCGCTGGGACAGGACTAAATTCACCCCTCCACTTT.